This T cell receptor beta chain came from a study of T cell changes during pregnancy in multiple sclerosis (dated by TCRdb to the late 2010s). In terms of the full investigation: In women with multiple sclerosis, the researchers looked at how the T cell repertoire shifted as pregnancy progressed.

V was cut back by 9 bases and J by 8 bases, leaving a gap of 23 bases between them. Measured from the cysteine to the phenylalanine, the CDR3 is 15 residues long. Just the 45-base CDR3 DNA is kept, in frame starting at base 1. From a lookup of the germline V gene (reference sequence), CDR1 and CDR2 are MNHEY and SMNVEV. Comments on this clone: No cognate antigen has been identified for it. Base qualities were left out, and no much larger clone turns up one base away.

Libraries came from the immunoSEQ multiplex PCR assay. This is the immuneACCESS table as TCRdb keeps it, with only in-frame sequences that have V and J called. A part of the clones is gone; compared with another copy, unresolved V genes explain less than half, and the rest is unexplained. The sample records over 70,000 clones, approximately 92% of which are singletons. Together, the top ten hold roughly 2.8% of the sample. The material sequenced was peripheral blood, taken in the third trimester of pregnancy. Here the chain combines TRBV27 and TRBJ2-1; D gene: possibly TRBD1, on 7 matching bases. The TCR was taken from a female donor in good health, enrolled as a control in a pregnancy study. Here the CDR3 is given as CASSLEAGGGYEQFF. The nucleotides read TGTGCCAGTTCCTTGGAGGCAGGGGGAGGCTATGAGCAGTTCTTC.